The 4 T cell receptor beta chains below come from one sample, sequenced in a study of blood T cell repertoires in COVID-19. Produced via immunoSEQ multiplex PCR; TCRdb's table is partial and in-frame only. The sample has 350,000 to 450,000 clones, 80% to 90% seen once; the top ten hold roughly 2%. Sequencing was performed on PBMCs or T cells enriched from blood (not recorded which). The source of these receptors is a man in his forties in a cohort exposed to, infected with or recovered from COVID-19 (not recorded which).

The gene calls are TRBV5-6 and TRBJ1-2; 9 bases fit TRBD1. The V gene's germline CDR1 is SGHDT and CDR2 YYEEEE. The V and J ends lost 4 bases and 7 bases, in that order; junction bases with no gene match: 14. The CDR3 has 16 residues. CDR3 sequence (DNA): TGTGCCAGCAGCAACCGGGACAGGGTATGGGTAGGTGGCTACACCTTC. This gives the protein CASSNRDRVWVGGYTF. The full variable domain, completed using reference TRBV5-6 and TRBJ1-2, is DAGVTQSPTHLIKTRGQQVTLRCSPKSGHDTVSWYQQALGQGPQFIFQYYEEEERQRGNFPDRFSGHQFPNYSSELNVNALLLGDSALYLCASSNRDRVWVGGYTFGSGTRLTVV.

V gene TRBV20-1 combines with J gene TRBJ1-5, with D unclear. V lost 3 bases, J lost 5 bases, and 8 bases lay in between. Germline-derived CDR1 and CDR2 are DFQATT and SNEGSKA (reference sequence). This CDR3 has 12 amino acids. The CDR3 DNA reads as TGCAGTGCTAGTGCCGTAGATCAGCCCCAGCATTTT. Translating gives CSASAVDQPQHF.

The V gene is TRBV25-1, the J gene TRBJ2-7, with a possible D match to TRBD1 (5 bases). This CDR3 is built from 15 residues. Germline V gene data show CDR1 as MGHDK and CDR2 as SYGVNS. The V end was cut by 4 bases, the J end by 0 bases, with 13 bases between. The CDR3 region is CASSGQTDPSYEQYF. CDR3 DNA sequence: TGTGCCAGCAGTGGACAGACAGACCCCTCCTACGAGCAGTACTTC.

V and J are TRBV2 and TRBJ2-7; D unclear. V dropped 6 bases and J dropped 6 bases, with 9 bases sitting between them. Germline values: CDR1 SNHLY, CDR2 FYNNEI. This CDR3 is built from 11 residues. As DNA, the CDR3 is TGTGCCAGCAGCGTCCTCTCCGAGCAGTACTTC. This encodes CASSVLSEQYF.